A single sample is the source of the 23 T cell receptor beta chains below, sequenced in a study of blood T cells in healthy people across ages. Then a second PCR, running roughly 7 to 12 cycles, was carried out with a sample-barcoded 5' primer and a J-beta primer mix. TCRdb used MiXCR to reprocess the 5' RACE reads, holding one entry per CDR3 protein. The sample lists about 1.1 million distinct CDR3 sequences, more than 30% occurring once. The sequenced material came from blood. The receptor source for this set is a man aged 18 to 29 in good health.

CDR3: CAISETGLRHNEQFF. The CDR3 bases are TGTGCCATCAGTGAGACAGGGTTGAGACACAATGAGCAGTTCTTC. The rearrangement uses TRBV10-3 and TRBJ2-1, with D possibly TRBD1 on 6 matching bases. Trimming took off 2 bases at V and 5 bases at J, with 13 bases between the two ends. The CDR3 has 15 amino acids. Germline V gene data show CDR1 as ENHRY and CDR2 as SYGVKD.

This clonotype occurred a few times. The V and J genes are TRBV15 and TRBJ2-3; TRBD2 matches at 7 bases. Germline loops: CDR1 LNHNV, CDR2 YYDKDF (reference sequence). This CDR3 region has 14 residues. The V and J ends lost 4 bases and 1 base, in that order; junction bases with no gene match: 2. CDR3 amino acids: CATSTTSRTDTQYF. The DNA for the CDR3 is TGTGCCACCAGCACGACTAGCCGCACAGATACGCAGTATTTT. The entire variable domain, with the rest obtained from reference TRBV15 and TRBJ2-3, is as follows: DAMVIQNPRYQVTQFGKPVTLSCSQTLNHNVMYWYQQKSSQAPKLLFHYYDKDFNNEADTPDNFQSRRPNTSFCFLDIRSPGLGDTAMYLCATSTTSRTDTQYFGPGTRLTVL.

This clonotype was seen a few times. J is TRBJ2-1 and V is TRBV5-6; D is ambiguous. Germline CDR1 reads SGHDT; CDR2 reads YYEEEE. This CDR3 is 13 amino acids long. Between the trimmed V and J ends, which lost 1 base and 8 bases, there was a span of 10 bases. This CDR3 reads CASSLPTGDEQFF. CDR3 sequence (DNA): TGTGCCAGCAGCTTGCCCACCGGCGATGAGCAGTTCTTC.

With regard to this clonotype: Relative to the germline gene, one junction end is altered; a read error may explain this. The chain couples TRBV9 to TRBJ2-1, with TRBD1 matching over 7 bases. The CDR3 consists of 15 residues. Germline-derived CDR1 and CDR2 are SGDLS and YYNGEE. DNA for the CDR3: TGTACCAGCAGCGTAGAGGACAGGACCTACAATGAGCAGTTCTTC. Its translation is CTSSVEDRTYNEQFF. The whole variable domain, remainder taken from reference TRBV9 and TRBJ2-1, is DSGVTQTPKHLITATGQRVTLRCSPRSGDLSVYWYQQSLDQGLQFLIQYYNGEERAKGNILERFSAQQFPDLHSELNLSSLELGDSALYFCTSSVEDRTYNEQFFGPGTRLTVL.

The chain has TRBV20-1 and TRBJ1-5; D is ambiguous. Germline-derived CDR1 and CDR2 are DFQATT and SNEGSKA (reference sequence). Between the trimmed V and J ends, which lost 0 bases and 3 bases, there was a span of 12 bases. The CDR3 is 15 residues long. The CDR3 region is CSARDSKRINQPQHF. Here the CDR3 DNA reads TGCAGTGCTAGAGATTCGAAAAGAATCAATCAGCCCCAGCATTTT.

This chain joins TRBV2 and TRBJ2-1; no clear D gene. Germline V lookup: CDR1 SNHLY, CDR2 FYNNEI. The CDR3 loop spans 12 amino acids. V was trimmed by 0 bases and J by 13 bases, leaving 10 bases between them. The CDR3 reads CASSEARETQFF. The CDR3 nucleotides are TGTGCCAGCAGTGAAGCACGCGAGACCCAGTTCTTC.

V gene TRBV4-2 combines with J gene TRBJ2-3, with D uncertain. Deletions cut 4 bases from V and 2 bases from J, with 19 bases between. Germline assignment: CDR1 LGHNA and CDR2 YNFKEQ. The CDR3 is 17 residues long. The CDR3 DNA follows: TGTGCCAGCAGCCCATACGCAGGAGCCCGGATCACAGATACGCAGTATTTT. Protein sequence: CASSPYAGARITDTQYF.

This chain links TRBV7-2 with TRBJ1-4, with D possibly being TRBD1 (5 bases). CDR1 and CDR2 (germline): SGHTA, FQGNSA. The CDR3 loop spans 15 amino acids. The germline V and J ends were trimmed by 0 bases and 3 bases, with 8 bases remaining between them. The CDR3 sequence is CASSLARVSNEKLFF. For the CDR3, the DNA is TGTGCCAGCAGCTTAGCCAGGGTGTCTAATGAAAAACTGTTTTTT.

This clonotype was counted between two and nine times. The V call is TRBV20-1, the J call TRBJ2-3; 10 bases are shared with TRBD1. Germline lookup yields CDR1 DFQATT and CDR2 SNEGSKA (reference sequence). This CDR3 comprises 17 residues. The junction had 12 bases not matched to a gene; V was cut back by 3 bases and J by 3 bases. The CDR3 coding sequence is TGCAGTGCTAGTCAGGTCCCGGGACAGGGGATAACAGATACGCAGTATTTT. It yields the protein CSASQVPGQGITDTQYF.

CDR3 loop: CASSLGRGSSYEQYF. Written as DNA, the CDR3 is TGTGCCAGCAGTTTGGGGAGGGGTAGCTCCTACGAGCAGTACTTC. J is TRBJ2-7 and V is TRBV28; 7 bases match TRBD2. CDR1 is MDHEN and CDR2 is SYDVKM in the germline V gene. The trim removed 3 bases at V and 0 bases at J, leaving 5 bases unmatched. The CDR3 covers 15 residues.

The table lists this clonotype with a few counts. V usage is TRBV9 and J usage is TRBJ2-7; 7 bases are a match to TRBD2. The CDR3 contains 15 residues. Germline V gives CDR1 SGDLS, CDR2 YYNGEE. Unmatched junction bases numbered 9, after V lost 4 bases and J lost 2 bases. CDR3 nucleotides: TGTGCCAGCAGCCCCCTCCGGACTAGTCCCTACGAGCAGTACTTC. Translating it yields CASSPLRTSPYEQYF.

A few counts support this clonotype. The chain combines TRBV6-6 with TRBJ1-2; tentative D call: TRBD1 (5 bases). CDR1 is MNHNY and CDR2 is SVGAGI in the germline V gene (reference sequence). The CDR3 is 17 amino acids. V lost 2 bases to trimming and J lost 8 bases, with 24 bases between them. The CDR3 DNA follows: TGTGCCAGCAGTTACCCTAGGGGATACGACTATACTAAAGGCTACACCTTC. Amino acids: CASSYPRGYDYTKGYTF.

The rearrangement links TRBV12-3 or TRBV12-4 to TRBJ1-1, with 7 bases matching TRBD1. V trimming: 6 bases; J trimming: 8 bases; junction bases outside the gene matches: 12. The CDR3 consists of 14 residues. CDR3 nucleotides: TGTGCCAGCAGCCCGGGACAGACTTTGGCGGAAGCTTTCTTT. This codes for CASSPGQTLAEAFF.

In this sample, this clonotype turned up a few times. Here the CDR3 DNA reads TGTGCCAGCAGTGGGACGTACCAAGAGACCCAGTACTTC. Translation: CASSGTYQETQYF. The gene calls are TRBV27 and TRBJ2-5; D is possibly TRBD1 or TRBD2 (5 bases each). Germline V gene data show CDR1 as MNHEY and CDR2 as SMNVEV (reference sequence). Deletions cut 5 bases from V and 0 bases from J, with 7 bases between. The CDR3 is made up of 13 amino acids.

The J gene is TRBJ1-2, the V gene TRBV20-1; D perhaps matches TRBD1 (5 bases). V was pared by 1 base and J by 4 bases, with 13 bases between. Germline V gene sequence: CDR1 DFQATT, CDR2 SNEGSKA (reference sequence). The CDR3 is made up of 14 amino acids. CDR3 region: CSARGTTESYGYTF. The CDR3, as DNA: TGCAGTGCTAGAGGCACGACAGAGTCCTATGGCTACACCTTC.

In the case of this clonotype: A junction end diverges from the germline sequence, so it may reflect a read error. The chain joins TRBV6-2 or TRBV6-3 to TRBJ1-1, with D maybe TRBD1 (5 bases). The CDR3 has 11 residues. The germline CDR1 and CDR2 sequences are MNHEY and SVGEGT. The DNA of the CDR3 is TGTGCCAGCAGCGACGACAGTGAAGTTTTCTTT. Its translation is CASSDDSEVFF.

This clonotype occurred a few times. The genes are TRBV13 and TRBJ2-3, with 9 bases identical to TRBD1. The CDR3 spans 15 residues. Trimming removed 3 bases from V and 3 bases from J; junction bases left unmatched: 4. Germline CDR1 and CDR2: PRHDT and FYEKMQ (reference sequence). The CDR3 region is CASSFGDRETDTQYF. The DNA of the CDR3 is TGTGCCAGCAGCTTTGGGGACAGGGAAACAGATACGCAGTATTTT.

This clonotype showed up just a few times. V gene TRBV2 combines with J gene TRBJ2-7, with 7 positions matching TRBD1. The length of the CDR3 is 14 residues. The trim removed 4 bases at V and 4 bases at J, leaving 7 bases unmatched. Germline CDR1 and CDR2: SNHLY and FYNNEI. This chain's CDR3 is CASSVTGYGYEQYF. CDR3 in DNA: TGTGCCAGCAGTGTGACAGGGTACGGATACGAGCAGTACTTC.

The V gene is TRBV19, the J gene TRBJ1-5, with D hard to call. The CDR3 totals 13 residues. Trimming pared 5 bases from V and 6 bases from J, leaving 11 bases between. Germline values: CDR1 LNHDA, CDR2 SQIVND (reference sequence). The CDR3 loop reads CASSGILGQPQHF. The CDR3 region has the DNA TGTGCCAGTAGTGGGATCTTGGGTCAGCCCCAGCATTTT.

Concerning this clonotype itself: Relative to the germline gene, one junction end is altered; a read error may explain this. The rearrangement uses TRBV6-2 or TRBV6-3 and TRBJ1-5; D gene ambiguous. CDR1 is MNHEY and CDR2 is SVGEGT in the germline V gene. The CDR3 covers 15 residues. The CDR3: CAGSYFDGRNQPQHF. CDR3 bases: TGTGCCGGCAGTTACTTCGATGGACGCAATCAGCCCCAGCATTTT.

The chain carries TRBV20-1 and TRBJ2-1; tentatively, D is TRBD2 (6 bases). In germline, CDR1 is DFQATT, CDR2 SNEGSKA (reference sequence). Trimming removed 3 bases at V and 5 bases at J, with 14 bases between. The length of the CDR3 is 14 residues. Here the CDR3 reads CSASLGGVHNEQFF. The CDR3 nucleotides are TGCAGTGCTAGTCTGGGGGGTGTTCACAATGAGCAGTTCTTC.

The gene calls are TRBV29-1 and TRBJ2-1; no firm D call. V lost 6 bases, J lost 2 bases, and 11 bases lay in between. This CDR3 contains 13 residues. The germline V gene has CDR1 SQVTM and CDR2 ANQGSEA. The CDR3 DNA reads TGCAGCGTCGCTACGGAGACCTACAATGAGCAGTTCTTC. Protein product: CSVATETYNEQFF.

The chain combines TRBV28 with TRBJ2-5; unclear D gene. The end of the DNA fits TRBJ2-7 better, so the J call may be wrong. The germline V gene encodes CDR1 MDHEN and CDR2 SYDVKM. The CDR3 runs to 14 residues. The CDR3 here is CASSSGPQGYEQYF. CDR3 sequence (DNA): TGTGCCAGCAGTTCCGGGCCCCAAGGGTACGAGCAGTACTTC.